A selection of T cell receptor beta chains follows, all from one sample in a study of T cells in Graves' hyperthyroidism and ophthalmopathy. MiXCR was run by TCRdb on the multiplex PCR reads, yielding one entry per CDR3 protein. The sample has about 560,000 distinct CDR3 sequences, approximately 14% seen once. Sequenced: blood. Source of these receptors: a woman aged 30 to 39 with Graves' hyperthyroidism. Both conserved end residues are part of each CDR3. Fields, in order: D gene, clone size, J gene, V gene, CDR3 DNA, CDR3 protein. The D gene is left open where the match is weak. Expanded clones are given a class, and other clones once, few, many or no size at all.

D gene: -; clone size: many; J gene: TRBJ2-1; V gene: TRBV18; CDR3 DNA: TGTGCCAGCTCACCCTGGGGTGGCAATGAGCAGTTCTTC; CDR3 protein: CASSPWGGNEQFF
D gene: -; clone size: many; J gene: TRBJ1-1; V gene: TRBV27; CDR3 DNA: TGTGCCAGCAGTTTACGGACAAGGGGGGAAGAAGCTTTCTTT; CDR3 protein: CASSLRTRGEEAFF
D gene: TRBD2; clone size: few; J gene: TRBJ2-5; V gene: TRBV4-3; CDR3 DNA: TGCGCCAGCAGCCAATTCGGGAGGAGAGAGACCCAGTACTTC; CDR3 protein: CASSQFGRRETQYF
D gene: -; clone size: once; J gene: TRBJ1-3; V gene: TRBV6-5; CDR3 DNA: TGTGCCAGCAGTTACGGAGAAAAGGGCTCTGGAAACATCATATATTTT; CDR3 protein: CASSYGEKGSGNIIYF
D gene: -; clone size: many; J gene: TRBJ2-1; V gene: TRBV3-1; CDR3 DNA: TGTGCCAGCAGCCCCGGGACCCATTCCTACAATGAGCAGTTCTTC; CDR3 protein: CASSPGTHSYNEQFF
D gene: -; clone size: few; J gene: TRBJ2-2; V gene: TRBV19; CDR3 DNA: TGTGCCAGTAGTATAGTTTCGGCGGGAACTAACACCGGGGAGCTGTTTTTT; CDR3 protein: CASSIVSAGTNTGELFF
D gene: TRBD1; clone size: -; J gene: TRBJ1-5; V gene: TRBV27; CDR3 DNA: TGTGCCAGCAGTTGGGGGACCAGGGGGGATCAGCCCCAGCATTTT; CDR3 protein: CASSWGTRGDQPQHF
D gene: -; clone size: -; J gene: TRBJ1-5; V gene: TRBV5-1; CDR3 DNA: TGCGCCAGCAGCTTGGGAGGGGGGGCGGTGGATCCCCAGCATTTT; CDR3 protein: CASSLGGGAVDPQHF
D gene: TRBD2; clone size: -; J gene: TRBJ2-1; V gene: TRBV7-3; CDR3 DNA: TGTGCCAGCAGCTTAATGGGGGGGGACTACCAAGAGCAGTTCTTC; CDR3 protein: CASSLMGGDYQEQFF
D gene: -; clone size: few; J gene: TRBJ2-7; V gene: TRBV14; CDR3 DNA: TGTGCCAGCAGCCACTCAGACGTAGTTTATTCCTACGAGCAGTACTTC; CDR3 protein: CASSHSDVVYSYEQYF
D gene: -; clone size: many; J gene: TRBJ2-1; V gene: TRBV11-2; CDR3 DNA: TGTGCCAGCAGCAACAGACTAGAGGGCAATGAGCAGTTCTTC; CDR3 protein: CASSNRLEGNEQFF
D gene: -; clone size: many; J gene: TRBJ2-7; V gene: TRBV7-3; CDR3 DNA: TGTGCCAGCAGCCTATCCCCCAACTACGAGCAGTACTTC; CDR3 protein: CASSLSPNYEQYF
D gene: -; clone size: many; J gene: TRBJ2-5; V gene: TRBV18; CDR3 DNA: TGTGCCAGCTCACCAGTCAGCGGGCAGGAGACCCAGTACTTC; CDR3 protein: CASSPVSGQETQYF
D gene: -; clone size: -; J gene: TRBJ1-1; V gene: TRBV7-3; CDR3 DNA: TGTGCCAGCGCCAGAGGTTCGGGGACTGAAGCTTTCTTT; CDR3 protein: CASARGSGTEAFF
D gene: TRBD2; clone size: -; J gene: TRBJ2-1; V gene: TRBV6-2/TRBV6-3; CDR3 DNA: TGTGCCAGCAGTGACTCGGGGGGGATCAATGAGCAGTTCTTC; CDR3 protein: CASSDSGGINEQFF
D gene: -; clone size: -; J gene: TRBJ1-4; V gene: TRBV18; CDR3 DNA: TGTGCCAGCTCACCGTCGGGAGGAAGGCGGGGTGAAAAACTGTTTTTT; CDR3 protein: CASSPSGGRRGEKLFF
D gene: TRBD2; clone size: -; J gene: TRBJ2-2; V gene: TRBV4-2; CDR3 DNA: TGTGCCAGCAGCCACCTAGCGGGAGTTGGGGGCACCGGGGAGCTGTTTTTT; CDR3 protein: CASSHLAGVGGTGELFF
D gene: TRBD1; clone size: once; J gene: TRBJ1-1; V gene: TRBV11-2; CDR3 DNA: TGTGCCAGCAGCTCCAAGGGACAGGGGCCTGAAGCTTTCTTT; CDR3 protein: CASSSKGQGPEAFF
D gene: -; clone size: few; J gene: TRBJ1-1; V gene: TRBV4-1; CDR3 DNA: TGCGCCAGCAGCCGACGGGGACACCCGAACACTGAAGCTTTCTTT; CDR3 protein: CASSRRGHPNTEAFF
D gene: TRBD1; clone size: many; J gene: TRBJ1-1; V gene: TRBV11-2; CDR3 DNA: TGTGCCAGCAGCTCCACAGGGGGAGCTTTCTTT; CDR3 protein: CASSSTGGAFF
D gene: -; clone size: many; J gene: TRBJ1-6; V gene: TRBV3-1; CDR3 DNA: TGTGCCAGCAGCCAAGAAGACGAATCACCCCTCCACTTT; CDR3 protein: CASSQEDESPLHF
D gene: -; clone size: -; J gene: TRBJ1-5; V gene: TRBV10-3; CDR3 DNA: TGTGCCATCAGGCCCGGCGTCGGATCCAATCGGCCCCAGCATTTT; CDR3 protein: CAIRPGVGSNRPQHF
D gene: -; clone size: few; J gene: TRBJ2-1; V gene: TRBV9; CDR3 DNA: TGTGCCAGCAGCAACGACGTTGAGTACAATGAGCAGTTCTTC; CDR3 protein: CASSNDVEYNEQFF
D gene: -; clone size: many; J gene: TRBJ2-1; V gene: TRBV2; CDR3 DNA: TGTGCCAGACCGACTAGTCCGTCCTACAATGAGCAGTTCTTC; CDR3 protein: CARPTSPSYNEQFF
D gene: -; clone size: many; J gene: TRBJ2-7; V gene: TRBV5-1; CDR3 DNA: TGCGCCAGCAGCTTGGATACAGGGAGCTCCTACGAGCAGTACTTC; CDR3 protein: CASSLDTGSSYEQYF
D gene: TRBD2; clone size: -; J gene: TRBJ2-7; V gene: TRBV20-1; CDR3 DNA: TGCAGTGCTCCTTCCCCTCCGGGACTAGCGGGACGGCGGACCACGGATGAGCAGTACTTC; CDR3 protein: CSAPSPPGLAGRRTTDEQYF
D gene: -; clone size: few; J gene: TRBJ2-3; V gene: TRBV5-1; CDR3 DNA: TGCGCCAGCAGCTTGGTCAGCGGACCTAGCACAGATACGCAGTATTTT; CDR3 protein: CASSLVSGPSTDTQYF
D gene: -; clone size: many; J gene: TRBJ2-7; V gene: TRBV18; CDR3 DNA: TGTGCCAGCTCACCACCCGACAGCACCTACGAGCAGTACTTC; CDR3 protein: CASSPPDSTYEQYF
D gene: TRBD1; clone size: -; J gene: TRBJ2-2; V gene: TRBV7-9; CDR3 DNA: TGTGCCAGCAGCGAGGGACAGGGGAACAATAGGGAGCTGTTTTTT; CDR3 protein: CASSEGQGNNRELFF
D gene: TRBD2; clone size: few; J gene: TRBJ2-1; V gene: TRBV7-6; CDR3 DNA: TGTGCCAGCAGCATTAGCGGGAGGATGAATGAGCAGTTCTTC; CDR3 protein: CASSISGRMNEQFF
D gene: TRBD1; clone size: few; J gene: TRBJ2-5; V gene: TRBV7-6; CDR3 DNA: TGTGCCAGCAGCTCAGGGGGCGGGACCCTCGGCGAGACCCAGTACTTC; CDR3 protein: CASSSGGGTLGETQYF
D gene: TRBD1; clone size: many; J gene: TRBJ2-2; V gene: TRBV30; CDR3 DNA: TGTGCCTGGAGTGGACTTGGGGACAGGGGGCTACATGGCTACACCGGGGAGCTGTTTTTT; CDR3 protein: CAWSGLGDRGLHGYTGELFF
D gene: -; clone size: -; J gene: TRBJ1-4; V gene: TRBV18; CDR3 DNA: TGTGCCAGCTCACCCCGACAGGCGGCAACTAATGAAAAACTGTTTTTT; CDR3 protein: CASSPRQAATNEKLFF